This T cell receptor beta chain came from a study of blood T cells in healthy people across ages. As concerns this clonotype: Its antigen is not known.

It was with a sample-barcoded 5' primer and a J-beta primer mix that a second PCR of about 7 to 12 cycles was run. Using its own MiXCR run on the 5' RACE reads, TCRdb lists one record per CDR3 protein. The table includes about 1.5 million distinct CDR3 sequences, about 42% detected once. Total RNA amounts of at least 5 micrograms were extracted per sample. Broader study findings: Strong correlation existed between TCR beta diversity and naive T cell percentage.

Sequenced sample: blood. This clonotype was sampled from a woman aged 18-29 years in good health.

CDR3 sequence reads: CASSPLGTSEKEEFF. DNA of the CDR3: TGTGCCAGCAGCCCCCTCGGGACTAGCGAGAAGGAGGAGTTCTTC. The J gene is TRBJ2-1, the V gene TRBV6-2 or TRBV6-3, with TRBD2 matching over 10 bases. The V segment lost 6 bases and the J segment 14 bases; nucleotides outside the gene matches: 16. This CDR3 is 15 amino acids long. Germline V lookup: CDR1 MNHEY, CDR2 SVGEGT.